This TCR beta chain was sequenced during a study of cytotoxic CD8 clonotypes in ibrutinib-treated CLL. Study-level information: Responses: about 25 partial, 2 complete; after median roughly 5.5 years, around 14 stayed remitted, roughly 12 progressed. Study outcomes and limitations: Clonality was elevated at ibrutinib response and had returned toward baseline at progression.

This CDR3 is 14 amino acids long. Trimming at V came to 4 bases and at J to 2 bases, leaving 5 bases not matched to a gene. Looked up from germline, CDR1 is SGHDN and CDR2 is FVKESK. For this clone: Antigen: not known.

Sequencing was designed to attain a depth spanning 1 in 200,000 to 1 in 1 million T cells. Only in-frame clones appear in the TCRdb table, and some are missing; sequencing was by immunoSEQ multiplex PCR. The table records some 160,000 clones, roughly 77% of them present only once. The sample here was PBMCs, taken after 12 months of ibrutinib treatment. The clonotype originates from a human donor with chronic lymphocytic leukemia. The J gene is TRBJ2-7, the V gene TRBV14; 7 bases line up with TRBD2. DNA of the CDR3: TGTGCCAGCAGCCGTTACGGGACTACCTACGAGCAGTACTTC. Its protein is CASSRYGTTYEQYF.